The 10 T cell receptor beta chains in this list originate from one sample, sequenced in a study of regulatory T cells in long-lasting Graves disease. The time point: persistent/refractory GD, antithyroid drugs over 5 years with positive TRAb. PBMCs provided the RNA from which the TCR library was made. Arm-PCR of CDR3 regions and iRepertoire HTBI primers were used to build TCR beta libraries. TCRdb recomputed calls from the multiplex PCR reads with MiXCR, one row per CDR3 protein. The profile shows 300,000 or so distinct CDR3 sequences, about 19% of them singletons. Sequencing was performed on peripheral blood mononuclear cells (PBMCs), taken when the disease was refractory, from a patient treated with antithyroid drugs. The receptors derive from a female donor with Graves disease.

This clonotype was seen repeatedly, ten times or more. The V gene is TRBV28, the J gene TRBJ2-7, with D possibly TRBD1 on 7 matching bases. The CDR3 totals 14 residues. V shed 0 bases and J shed 6 bases, with 12 bases lying between them. The germline gives CDR1 MDHEN, CDR2 SYDVKM. The CDR3 bases are TGTGCCAGCAGTTTATGGAGGCAGGGGGGCGAGCAGTACTTC. This encodes CASSLWRQGGEQYF.

V and J are TRBV28 and TRBJ2-7; 8 bases fit TRBD1. CDR3 length: 15 amino acids. V gave up 3 bases and J gave up 2 bases; unmatched junction bases: 6. Germline V gene data show CDR1 as MDHEN and CDR2 as SYDVKM. The CDR3 loop is CASSLPGQVAYEQYF. In DNA form, the CDR3 reads TGTGCCAGCAGTTTGCCGGGACAGGTTGCCTACGAGCAGTACTTC.

This clonotype has a count of ten or more. V gene TRBV20-1 combines with J gene TRBJ1-2; TRBD1 aligns across 8 bases. V shed 4 bases and J 7 bases; nucleotides not matched to a gene: 5. CDR3 length equals 12 residues. The germline V gene encodes CDR1 DFQATT and CDR2 SNEGSKA (reference sequence). CDR3 loop: CSATDRGIGYTF. The CDR3 DNA is TGCAGTGCTACCGACAGGGGTATTGGCTACACCTTC.

This clonotype was observed a few times. The chain is built from TRBV12-3 or TRBV12-4 and TRBJ1-2; 8 positions agree with TRBD1. Trimming cost V 3 bases and J 8 bases; bases outside gene matches: 14. The CDR3 contains 16 residues. The CDR3, as DNA: TGTGCCAGCAGTTTGAGTTCGGGCAGGGGGCGCGGGGGCTACACCTTC. Its translation is CASSLSSGRGRGGYTF.

This clonotype was recorded many times. This sequence joins TRBV2 and TRBJ1-2, with 9 bases identical to TRBD1. The CDR3 length is 12 residues. J gave up 6 bases and V 8 bases, and 4 bases lay outside the gene matches. Germline loops: CDR1 SNHLY, CDR2 FYNNEI. The CDR3 region is CASSGQGNGYTF. The CDR3 nucleotides are TGTGCCAGCTCCGGACAGGGGAATGGCTACACCTTC.

This clonotype was found many times. The rearrangement uses TRBV2 and TRBJ2-5; no definite D call. Trimming stripped 5 bases from V and 2 bases from J, with 12 bases between. CDR3 size: 14 residues. Germline CDR1 and CDR2: SNHLY and FYNNEI. For the CDR3, the DNA is TGTGCCAGCAGTTTTGGACCCGTACAAGAGACCCAGTACTTC. As protein: CASSFGPVQETQYF.

This clonotype occurred many times. This rearrangement joins TRBV29-1 to TRBJ1-6, with D possibly being TRBD1 (6 bases). This CDR3 region has 13 residues. V was pared by 4 bases and J by 10 bases, with 14 bases between. The germline V gene has CDR1 SQVTM and CDR2 ANQGSEA. CDR3 sequence (DNA): TGCAGCGTTGCAGTTGGGGGCGACTCACCCCTCCACTTT. Its protein is CSVAVGGDSPLHF.

The chain employs TRBV14 and TRBJ2-7; D is unresolved. This CDR3 has 12 amino acids. Germline values: CDR1 SGHDN, CDR2 FVKESK. V was cut by 7 bases and J by 0 bases, with 7 bases left in between. In DNA form, the CDR3 reads TGTGCCAGCAACCCCGACTCCTACGAGCAGTACTTC. Protein product: CASNPDSYEQYF. The complete variable domain, with remaining parts taken from reference TRBV14 and TRBJ2-7, reads EAGVTQFPSHSVIEKGQTVTLRCDPISGHDNLYWYRRVMGKEIKFLLHFVKESKQDESGMPNNRFLAERTGGTYSTLKVQPAELEDSGVYFCASNPDSYEQYFGPGTRLTVT.

This clonotype was seen ten or more times. The chain combines TRBV24-1 with TRBJ1-2; D is undetermined. CDR3 length: 16 residues. From germline, CDR1 is KGHDR and CDR2 SFDVKD. V was cut by 4 bases and J by 6 bases, with 20 bases left in between. The CDR3 loop is CATSDPLTVTVDGYTF. CDR3 DNA: TGTGCCACCAGTGACCCCCTTACAGTGACTGTAGATGGCTACACCTTC.

This clonotype was counted ten times or more. The V gene is TRBV12-3 or TRBV12-4, the J gene TRBJ2-7, with TRBD2 matching 7 bases. This CDR3 is 14 amino acids long. V shed 4 bases and J 4 bases; nucleotides not matched to a gene: 7. The CDR3 DNA follows: TGTGCCAGCAGTTCGATCGGGACTACGTACGAGCAGTACTTC. As protein: CASSSIGTTYEQYF.